Listed here are 8 T cell receptor beta chains from one sample, sequenced in a study of vaccination and CD4 T cells after COVID-19. No antigens are known for them. The treatment here: roughly ten-day PBMC culture with coronavirus spike peptide pools or control peptides (ViraFEST assay). CD4+ T-cell collection from the unexposed donor predated the COVID-19 pandemic (2011-2018). Cultured CD4+ T cells had their DNA profiled by the Oncomine TCR Beta short-read assay. TCRdb independently ran MiXCR on the PCR reads; one entry per CDR3 protein. The repertoire consists of about 4,400 distinct CDR3 sequences, with around 26% occurring once and the leading ten covering around 50%. Sequences were obtained from CD4+ T cells from blood, cultured in vitro. The receptors were gathered from a human donor in good health.

This clonotype was counted a few times. This sequence joins TRBV2 and TRBJ1-2; the D gene is possibly TRBD1 (5 bases). The V end was cut by 3 bases, the J end by 4 bases, with 9 bases between. The germline gives CDR1 SNHLY, CDR2 FYNNEI. The CDR3 length is 13 residues. Here the CDR3 reads CASSEGRGYGYTF. The CDR3 DNA is TGTGCCAGCAGTGAGGGGAGGGGCTATGGCTACACCTTC.

A few counts support this clonotype. This chain joins TRBV20-1 and TRBJ1-1, with 9 positions matching TRBD1. There are 16 residues in the CDR3. Germline V lookup: CDR1 DFQATT, CDR2 SNEGSKA (reference sequence). With 1 base clipped from V and 1 base from J, the junction kept 7 bases outside the gene matches. In DNA form, the CDR3 reads TGCAGTGCTAGAGGGGGACAGGGTTATGGGAACACTGAAGCTTTCTTT. Translating it yields CSARGGQGYGNTEAFF.

This clonotype was seen only a few times. This rearrangement joins TRBV10-1 to TRBJ2-3; TRBD2 might be the D (6 bases). With 6 bases removed from V and 4 bases from J, the gap between germline ends came to 20 bases. Germline-derived CDR1 and CDR2 are WNHNN and SYGVQD (reference sequence). This CDR3 contains 16 residues. The CDR3: CASRLSGGAVPDTQYF. The DNA of the CDR3 is TGCGCCAGCAGGCTCTCGGGCGGGGCCGTTCCAGATACGCAGTATTTT.

Within the sample, this clonotype is large (0.1 to 1%). This chain links TRBV10-1 with TRBJ2-6; no clear D gene. Trimming took 4 bases from V and 0 from J, leaving 10 bases between them. In germline, CDR1 is WNHNN, CDR2 SYGVQD (reference sequence). The CDR3 length is 16 residues. Here the CDR3 DNA reads TGCGCCAGCAGTGTTGAGCGACGCTCTGGGGCCAACGTCCTGACTTTC. It yields the protein CASSVERRSGANVLTF.

By share, this clonotype ranks as medium-sized. The rearrangement uses TRBV7-9 and TRBJ1-2; 8 bases line up with TRBD1. V trimming: 4 bases; J trimming: 1 base; junction bases outside the gene matches: 2. The germline gives CDR1 SEHNR, CDR2 FQNEAQ (reference sequence). The CDR3 is made up of 14 amino acids. CDR3 sequence (DNA): TGTGCCAGCAGCTGGACAGGGATTAACTATGGCTACACCTTC. Translation: CASSWTGINYGYTF.

This clonotype was seen only a few times. The genes are TRBV18 and TRBJ1-2; tentative D call: TRBD1 (5 bases). Trimming stripped 2 bases from V and 8 bases from J, with 15 bases between. This CDR3 contains 14 residues. Germline assignment: CDR1 KGHSH and CDR2 LQKENI. The CDR3 DNA reads as TGTGCCAGCTCACCAGCCGCAGGGAATGAAGGCTACACCTTC. Translated: CASSPAAGNEGYTF.

The chain joins TRBV6-2 or TRBV6-3 to TRBJ2-2, with 7 bases aligning to TRBD2. Unmatched junction bases numbered 8, after V lost 9 bases and J lost 4 bases. This CDR3 has 14 amino acids. Germline V gene data show CDR1 as MNHEY and CDR2 as SVGEGT. This CDR3 reads CASSSWGGTGELFF. CDR3 coding DNA: TGTGCCAGTTCCTCGTGGGGGGGCACCGGGGAGCTGTTTTTT.

Only a few counts were recorded for this clonotype. This chain joins TRBV7-3 and TRBJ2-5; D possibly corresponds to TRBD1 (5 bases). Germline V gene sequence: CDR1 SGHTA, CDR2 FQGTGA. Trimming cost V 1 base and J 2 bases, with 11 bases left between them. This CDR3 spans 15 amino acids. CDR3 residues: CASSLMAGWQETQYF. The DNA of the CDR3 is TGTGCCAGCAGCTTAATGGCAGGGTGGCAAGAGACCCAGTACTTC.